This is a list of T cell receptor beta chains from one sample in a study of T cells after yellow fever vaccination. TCRdb itself ran the 5' RACE reads through MiXCR, one entry per CDR3 protein. The sample lists 550,000 or so distinct CDR3 sequences; 15% to 20% were seen once. The sequenced sample was PBMCs, obtained 15 days after the yellow fever booster vaccination. These receptors were collected from a man under 40 who received the YFV17D yellow fever vaccine. The CDR3 runs from the conserved cysteine through the conserved F or W. Fields, in order: CDR3 protein, CDR3 DNA, V gene, D gene, clone size, J gene. The D gene is left open where the match is weak. Clone sizes are given selectively: once, few, many, or a class where the clone is expanded.

CDR3aa: CAISESAGFPYNEQFF
CDR3nt: TGTGCCATCAGTGAGTCGGCAGGATTCCCCTACAATGAGCAGTTCTTC
v_gene: TRBV10-3
d_gene: NA
abundance: few
j_gene: TRBJ2-1

CDR3aa: CASSQGNTDTQYF
CDR3nt: TGCGCCAGCAGCCAAGGAAACACAGATACGCAGTATTTT
v_gene: TRBV4-3
d_gene: NA
abundance: many
j_gene: TRBJ2-3

CDR3aa: CASRLTSNTEAFF
CDR3nt: TGTGCCAGCAGACTGACGTCCAACACTGAAGCTTTCTTT
v_gene: TRBV12-3/TRBV12-4
d_gene: NA
abundance: few
j_gene: TRBJ1-1

CDR3aa: CASSYSTRAGQYNEQFF
CDR3nt: TGTGCCAGCAGTTACTCGACTAGGGCAGGGCAGTACAATGAGCAGTTCTTC
v_gene: TRBV6-5
d_gene: NA
abundance: few
j_gene: TRBJ2-1

CDR3aa: CASSLWTSGVDEQFF
CDR3nt: TGTGCCAGCAGCTTATGGACTAGCGGGGTCGATGAGCAGTTCTTC
v_gene: TRBV7-9
d_gene: TRBD2
abundance: NA
j_gene: TRBJ2-1

CDR3aa: CSVDRGSNSGTQYF
CDR3nt: TGCAGCGTTGATCGCGGCAGCAATTCAGGGACCCAGTACTTC
v_gene: TRBV29-1
d_gene: NA
abundance: NA
j_gene: TRBJ2-5

CDR3aa: CASSQAGALSYEQYF
CDR3nt: TGTGCCAGCAGCCAAGCTGGGGCCCTTTCCTACGAGCAGTACTTC
v_gene: TRBV4-2
d_gene: NA
abundance: NA
j_gene: TRBJ2-7

CDR3aa: CASSLTSAWSSYEQYF
CDR3nt: TGTGCCAGCAGCTTGACTAGCGCCTGGAGCTCCTACGAGCAGTACTTC
v_gene: TRBV7-2
d_gene: TRBD2
abundance: few
j_gene: TRBJ2-7

CDR3aa: CASSLVTGQNTQYF
CDR3nt: TGTGCCAGCAGCTTAGTCACAGGGCAGAATACGCAGTATTTT
v_gene: TRBV7-2
d_gene: NA
abundance: few
j_gene: TRBJ2-3

CDR3aa: CASSIDGRGGKNIQYF
CDR3nt: TGTGCCAGTAGTATAGACGGGAGAGGTGGCAAAAACATTCAGTACTTC
v_gene: TRBV19
d_gene: NA
abundance: few
j_gene: TRBJ2-4

CDR3aa: CASSGANGEQYF
CDR3nt: TGTGCCAGCAGCGGCGCCAATGGCGAGCAGTACTTC
v_gene: TRBV4-2
d_gene: NA
abundance: NA
j_gene: TRBJ2-7

CDR3aa: CASSPTKDTDTQYF
CDR3nt: TGTGCCAGCTCACCAACGAAGGACACAGATACGCAGTATTTT
v_gene: TRBV18
d_gene: NA
abundance: NA
j_gene: TRBJ2-3

CDR3aa: CASSKTSGNRGEQYF
CDR3nt: TGCGCCAGCAGCAAGACTAGCGGGAACAGGGGCGAGCAGTACTTC
v_gene: TRBV5-1
d_gene: TRBD2
abundance: few
j_gene: TRBJ2-7

CDR3aa: CSVVTSGTSYEQYF
CDR3nt: TGCAGCGTTGTTACTAGCGGGACCTCCTACGAGCAGTACTTC
v_gene: TRBV29-1
d_gene: TRBD2
abundance: NA
j_gene: TRBJ2-7

CDR3aa: CASSFATSGNYNEQFF
CDR3nt: TGTGCCAGCAGCTTTGCAACTAGCGGAAACTACAATGAGCAGTTCTTC
v_gene: TRBV5-6
d_gene: TRBD2
abundance: few
j_gene: TRBJ2-1

CDR3aa: CSAGQPLGEQYF
CDR3nt: TGCAGTGCCGGCCAGCCCCTGGGCGAGCAGTACTTC
v_gene: TRBV20-1
d_gene: NA
abundance: NA
j_gene: TRBJ2-7

CDR3aa: CASSRKSGTSGRGGQFF
CDR3nt: TGTGCCAGCAGCCGGAAATCCGGGACTAGCGGGAGGGGGGGGCAGTTCTTC
v_gene: TRBV7-8
d_gene: TRBD2
abundance: few
j_gene: TRBJ2-1

CDR3aa: CASSTSGRVYNEQFF
CDR3nt: TGCGCCAGCAGCACTAGCGGGAGGGTATACAATGAGCAGTTCTTC
v_gene: TRBV5-1
d_gene: TRBD2
abundance: few
j_gene: TRBJ2-1

CDR3aa: CASSPGLAPVYEQYF
CDR3nt: TGTGCCAGCAGCCCAGGACTAGCCCCTGTCTACGAGCAGTACTTC
v_gene: TRBV7-8
d_gene: TRBD2
abundance: NA
j_gene: TRBJ2-7

CDR3aa: CATSRDFSRELFF
CDR3nt: TGTGCCACCAGCAGAGATTTTTCGAGGGAGCTGTTTTTT
v_gene: TRBV15
d_gene: NA
abundance: NA
j_gene: TRBJ2-2

CDR3aa: CASSQDRVLADEQFF
CDR3nt: TGCGCCAGCAGCCAAGATCGAGTACTAGCCGATGAGCAGTTCTTC
v_gene: TRBV4-3
d_gene: NA
abundance: few
j_gene: TRBJ2-1

CDR3aa: CASSLGSGTGQFF
CDR3nt: TGTGCCAGCAGTTTAGGGAGCGGGACAGGGCAGTTCTTC
v_gene: TRBV12-3/TRBV12-4
d_gene: NA
abundance: NA
j_gene: TRBJ2-1

CDR3aa: CASSIGQATNEKLFF
CDR3nt: TGTGCCAGCAGCATCGGACAGGCAACTAATGAAAAACTGTTTTTT
v_gene: TRBV11-2
d_gene: TRBD1
abundance: NA
j_gene: TRBJ1-4

CDR3aa: CSARDPDTQYF
CDR3nt: TGCAGTGCCCGAGATCCAGATACGCAGTATTTT
v_gene: TRBV20-1
d_gene: NA
abundance: few
j_gene: TRBJ2-3

CDR3aa: CASRGTGRYNEQFF
CDR3nt: TGTGCCAGCAGGGGGACAGGGAGATACAATGAGCAGTTCTTC
v_gene: TRBV11-2
d_gene: TRBD1
abundance: few
j_gene: TRBJ2-1

CDR3aa: CASRNRDRALYEQYF
CDR3nt: TGTGCCAGCAGAAACCGGGACAGGGCCCTCTACGAGCAGTACTTC
v_gene: TRBV6-2/TRBV6-3
d_gene: TRBD1
abundance: NA
j_gene: TRBJ2-7

CDR3aa: CASSLIAGGYTF
CDR3nt: TGTGCCAGCAGTTTGATCGCCGGGGGCTACACCTTC
v_gene: TRBV12-3/TRBV12-4
d_gene: NA
abundance: few
j_gene: TRBJ1-2

CDR3aa: CASRGRTGGEQYF
CDR3nt: TGTGCCAGCAGGGGGAGGACAGGGGGCGAGCAGTACTTC
v_gene: TRBV27
d_gene: TRBD1
abundance: NA
j_gene: TRBJ2-7

CDR3aa: CSALGLPYEQYF
CDR3nt: TGCAGTGCTCTAGGACTTCCCTACGAGCAGTACTTC
v_gene: TRBV20-1
d_gene: NA
abundance: few
j_gene: TRBJ2-7

CDR3aa: CASRRGQGNQPQHF
CDR3nt: TGTGCCAGCAGACGTGGACAGGGGAATCAGCCCCAGCATTTT
v_gene: TRBV6-1
d_gene: TRBD1
abundance: NA
j_gene: TRBJ1-5

CDR3aa: CASSPGLETQYF
CDR3nt: TGCGCCAGCAGCCCCGGTTTGGAGACCCAGTACTTC
v_gene: TRBV18
d_gene: NA
abundance: many
j_gene: TRBJ2-5

CDR3aa: CASSQGADTQYF
CDR3nt: TGTGCCAGCAGCCAGGGGGCAGATACGCAGTATTTT
v_gene: TRBV12-3/TRBV12-4
d_gene: TRBD1
abundance: few
j_gene: TRBJ2-3

CDR3aa: CASSPISYEQYF
CDR3nt: TGTGCCAGCAGCCCCATATCCTACGAGCAGTACTTC
v_gene: TRBV7-9
d_gene: NA
abundance: few
j_gene: TRBJ2-7

CDR3aa: CASSLVSGLYNEQFF
CDR3nt: TGTGCCAGCAGCTTAGTATCTGGGCTCTACAATGAGCAGTTCTTC
v_gene: TRBV11-2
d_gene: NA
abundance: NA
j_gene: TRBJ2-1

CDR3aa: CASGLQAGYQETQYF
CDR3nt: TGTGCCAGCGGATTACAAGCGGGATACCAAGAGACCCAGTACTTC
v_gene: TRBV12-3/TRBV12-4
d_gene: TRBD2
abundance: NA
j_gene: TRBJ2-5

CDR3aa: CASSASDQGDEQFF
CDR3nt: TGTGCCAGCAGCGCCTCAGACCAGGGCGATGAGCAGTTCTTC
v_gene: TRBV12-1
d_gene: NA
abundance: NA
j_gene: TRBJ2-1

CDR3aa: CASSAGQGGDTQYF
CDR3nt: TGCGCCAGCAGCGCGGGACAGGGGGGAGATACGCAGTATTTT
v_gene: TRBV5-1
d_gene: TRBD1
abundance: many
j_gene: TRBJ2-3

CDR3aa: CSVHTDGRSSYNEQFF
CDR3nt: TGCAGTGTCCACACAGATGGGAGAAGCTCCTACAATGAGCAGTTCTTC
v_gene: TRBV20-1
d_gene: NA
abundance: few
j_gene: TRBJ2-1

CDR3aa: CSATRHGRMENIQYF
CDR3nt: TGCAGTGCTACTCGGCATGGGCGAATGGAGAACATTCAGTACTTC
v_gene: TRBV20-1
d_gene: NA
abundance: NA
j_gene: TRBJ2-4

CDR3aa: CASSQDPVSLDEQFF
CDR3nt: TGCGCCAGCAGCCAAGATCCCGTAAGCTTGGATGAGCAGTTCTTC
v_gene: TRBV4-1
d_gene: NA
abundance: NA
j_gene: TRBJ2-1

CDR3aa: CASSPAGDYGANVLTF
CDR3nt: TGTGCCAGTAGCCCCGCGGGAGACTATGGGGCCAACGTCCTGACTTTC
v_gene: TRBV19
d_gene: TRBD2
abundance: few
j_gene: TRBJ2-6

CDR3aa: CASSDLAAWSPLHF
CDR3nt: TGTGCCAGCAGTGATTTGGCGGCTTGGTCACCCCTCCACTTT
v_gene: TRBV25-1
d_gene: NA
abundance: few
j_gene: TRBJ1-6

CDR3aa: CASSESRVEETQYF
CDR3nt: TGCGCCAGCAGTGAGTCGAGGGTTGAGGAGACCCAGTACTTC
v_gene: TRBV10-1
d_gene: NA
abundance: few
j_gene: TRBJ2-5